The clone carrying this T cell receptor (beta chain) was counted a few times. Its antigen is unknown. The entry originates in a study of T-cell reconstitution after alpha-beta-depleted transplantation in children. Germline V lookup: CDR1 SGHKS, CDR2 YYEKEE (reference sequence). CDR3 length equals 14 residues. Deletions cut 3 bases from V and 3 bases from J, with 12 bases between. Unique molecular identifiers were incorporated when the TCRbeta library was constructed. TCRdb analysed the PCR reads with MiXCR anew, one entry per CDR3 protein. The table records about 420,000 distinct CDR3 sequences, about 16% of them present only once. Findings of the study overall: The origin of high day-60 TCRbeta diversity in some patients lay in surviving recipient T cells and thymic progenitors. The main origin of T-cell counts and diversity one year after transplant was newly produced T cells.

The V gene is TRBV5-5, the J gene TRBJ2-5; no reliable D call. The source is a boy under three years old who had a stem cell transplant for Wiskott-Aldrich syndrome, so the T cells may come from the graft donor. The sample here was PBMCs, mostly from graft donor cells, taken 360 days after TCRalphabeta/CD19-depleted stem cell transplant. The CDR3 nucleotides are TGTGCCAGCAGCTACATCGGGCATAAAGAGACCCAGTACTTC. Its protein is CASSYIGHKETQYF.